A selection of T cell receptor beta chains follows, all from one sample in a study of blood T cell repertoires in COVID-19. Sequencing used immunoSEQ multiplex PCR; TCRdb keeps in-frame clones, though not all of them. The data contain 350,000 to 500,000 clones, 70% to 90% of them singletons. Material: PBMCs or T cells enriched from blood (not recorded which). The source is a young woman who had been exposed to COVID-19. Both conserved end residues are trimmed from each CDR3. Fields, in order: CDR3 length, J gene, V gene, CDR3 protein.

>12|TRBJ2-7|TRBV28
ASSLWDSHYEQY
>12|TRBJ1-2|TRBV7-2
ASSGQGAYSGYT
>14|TRBJ1-2|TRBV11-1
ASSQPGDRGNYGYT
>17|TRBJ2-3|TRBV7-9
ASSFLLAGEPYLTDTQY
>13|TRBJ2-7|TRBV27
ASSLGSGGSTKQY
>9|TRBJ1-1|TRBV28
ASRKQVEAF
>12|TRBJ2-3|TRBV5-6
ASSPRPSTDTQY
>10|TRBJ1-1|TRBV29-1
SVAQGGTEAF
>13|TRBJ2-7|TRBV24-1
ATSDPRDRGHEQY
>11|TRBJ2-1|TRBV7-9
ASSLEPSNEQF
>18|TRBJ2-3|TRBV3-1/TRBV3-2
ASSQEKSTSGRFRADTQY
>7|TRBJ2-1|TRBV29-1
SDGGGQF
>12|TRBJ2-7|TRBV2
ASRAGQATYEQY
>13|TRBJ1-2|TRBV6-5
ASISSGAGNYGYT
>12|TRBJ2-3|TRBV20-1
SASGRGGPDTQY
>11|TRBJ1-5|TRBV29-1
SVGAATNQPQH
>11|TRBJ1-1|TRBV9
ASSATGGRGAF
>11|TRBJ2-2|TRBV6-4
ASSQGNTGELF
>15|TRBJ2-2|TRBV27
ASSLRPDRGPTGELF
>12|TRBJ1-1|TRBV5-4
ASSFRQDRTEAF
>14|TRBJ1-6|TRBV7-6
ASSLVGGGNNSPLH
>14|TRBJ1-2|TRBV28
ASGGTGMEPYYGYT
>13|TRBJ1-1|TRBV4-2
ASSGRDSRGTEAF
>9|TRBJ2-5|TRBV5-5
ASSSLETQY
>10|TRBJ1-1|TRBV28
ASSRTGPQAF
>13|TRBJ2-1|TRBV27
ASTRLAGVPGEQF
>14|TRBJ2-1|TRBV5-1
ASSRGTTLGSNEQF
>11|TRBJ1-1|TRBV11-3
ASSPRGGTEAF
>13|TRBJ1-1|TRBV5-5
ASSFDLLEDTEAF
>12|TRBJ1-5|TRBV27
ASRRTGGNQPQH
>12|TRBJ2-1|TRBV27
ASSLLRSYNEQF
>16|TRBJ2-3|TRBV7-8
ASSLPPPSAGSTDTQY
>11|TRBJ1-1|TRBV7-2
ASSSPPLAEAF
>12|TRBJ1-4|TRBV4-3
ASSQGQGTEKLF
>11|TRBJ1-6|TRBV5-4
ASSQGGNSPLH
>15|TRBJ2-5|TRBV25-1
ASSEFGAQRFQETQY
>12|TRBJ1-5|TRBV2
ASAPSGNSQPQH
>15|TRBJ2-2|TRBV11-2
ASSPPTGGPNTGELF
>12|TRBJ1-1|TRBV2
ASTLQGEGTEAF
>13|TRBJ2-5|TRBV3-1/TRBV3-2
ARGPLAGGQETQY
>13|TRBJ1-6|TRBV11-2
ASTLGGSYNSPLH
>13|TRBJ2-7|TRBV7-2
ASSLVSGNSYEQY
>13|TRBJ1-1|TRBV6-1
ASSEPGTLNTEAF
>12|TRBJ2-7|TRBV7-9
ASSNGQGSYEQY
>11|TRBJ2-1|TRBV27
ASSLPPSNEQF
>14|TRBJ2-2|TRBV28
ASSFGLAGVFGELF
>12|TRBJ2-7|TRBV29-1
SASSTYGNYEQY
>13|TRBJ1-5|TRBV5-6
ASSGGTGSNQPQH
>14|TRBJ2-1|TRBV18
ASSPGGQGAYNEQF
>12|TRBJ1-5|TRBV27
ASARGDSNQPQH
>12|TRBJ1-1|TRBV18
ASSPARENTEAF
>15|TRBJ1-4|TRBV9
ASSLQSGGARSEKLF
>13|TRBJ2-5|TRBV24-1
ATSARVGHGETQY
>11|TRBJ1-5|TRBV12-5
ASGLGHNQPQH